Each of the 13 T cell receptor beta chains below was sequenced from the same sample in a study of low-dose radiotherapy and immunotherapy resistance in tumors. First-strand cDNA relied on TRAV- and TRBV-specific primers spanning alpha and beta chains. The TCRs were subjected to amplification over approximately 20 PCR cycles employing a constant-region primer in conjunction with a V-primer adapter. TCRdb passed the reads through MiXCR, listing each CDR3 protein once. The sample records roughly 11,000 distinct CDR3 sequences, approximately 55% being singletons. The receptors here all came from a human donor with advanced metastatic prostate, ovarian, gallbladder or colorectal cancer (not recorded which). This table probably holds off-target reads from a library built for another chain.

The chain carries TRBV19 and TRBJ1-5, with TRBD1 matching 8 bases. The trim removed 5 bases at V and 7 bases at J, leaving 4 bases unmatched. The CDR3 totals 13 residues. Germline V CDR1 and CDR2: LNHDA, SQIVND (reference sequence). The DNA of the CDR3 is TGTGCCAGTAGTCCAGGGGGCTGGCAGCCCCAGCATTTT. Its translation is CASSPGGWQPQHF.

V usage is TRBV2 and J usage is TRBJ1-1, with D unclear. Germline V gives CDR1 SNHLY, CDR2 FYNNEI. CDR3 length: 13 amino acids. V lost 5 bases to trimming and J lost 1 base, with 8 bases between them. In DNA, the CDR3 is TGTGCCAGCAGTCCTATACCGAACACTGAAGCTTTCTTT. It yields the protein CASSPIPNTEAFF.

This clonotype turned up a few times. The chain is built from TRBV5-8 and TRBJ2-1; 10 bases are a match to TRBD1. From germline, CDR1 is SGHTS and CDR2 YDEGEE. Unmatched junction bases numbered 4, after V lost 0 bases and J lost 16 bases. The CDR3 length is 12 residues. The CDR3 region is CASSLVWDRGFF. The DNA of the CDR3 is TGTGCCAGCAGCTTGGTCTGGGACAGGGGTTTCTTC.

This chain joins TRBV2 and TRBJ2-3, with a tentative D call TRBD1 (5 bases). V lost 10 bases, J lost 1 base, and 21 bases lay in between. The CDR3 totals 16 residues. Germline CDR1 SNHLY, CDR2 FYNNEI. CDR3 coding DNA: TGTGCCATCCTACTCGTAGGGGCTGACGGCACAGATACGCAGTATTTT. Translation: CAILLVGADGTDTQYF.

The table lists this clonotype with a few counts. This chain connects TRBV28 to TRBJ2-2, with 9 bases fitting TRBD1. The CDR3 is made up of 16 amino acids. The germline gives CDR1 MDHEN, CDR2 SYDVKM. V lost 5 bases to trimming and J lost 1 base; unmatched junction nucleotides: 5. In DNA, the CDR3 is TGTGCCAGCAGTCCGCCGGGACAGGGGAACACCGGGGAGCTGTTTTTT. Residues: CASSPPGQGNTGELFF.

The CDR3 sequence is CASSQEGGLSYEQYF. The CDR3 DNA is TGTGCCAGCAGCCAAGAGGGGGGCTTGTCCTACGAGCAGTACTTC. The chain recombines TRBV4-2 with TRBJ2-7; D tentatively reads TRBD1 or TRBD2 (6 bases each). Germline V gene lookup returns CDR1 LGHNA and CDR2 YNFKEQ. The V gene lost 0 bases and the J gene lost 1 base, with 10 bases spanning the gap. CDR3 length equals 15 residues.

The sample holds a few counts of this clonotype. The J gene is TRBJ2-1, the V gene TRBV5-4, with D perhaps TRBD2 (7 bases). Germline V CDR1 and CDR2: SGHNT, YYREEE (reference sequence). The CDR3 totals 15 residues. V lost 4 bases to trimming and J lost 8 bases, with 19 bases between them. This chain's CDR3 is CASSPVVGGADEQFF. The DNA of the CDR3 is TGTGCCAGCAGCCCCGTCGTGGGGGGGGCGGATGAGCAGTTCTTC.

The chain recombines TRBV11-1 with TRBJ2-2, with TRBD1 identical over 7 bases. Germline V gene data show CDR1 as SGHAT and CDR2 as FQDESV (reference sequence). The J segment lost 4 bases and the V segment lost 3 bases, leaving 5 bases of the junction unmatched. This CDR3 is built from 15 residues. CDR3 amino acids: CASSFRQGGTGELFF. The CDR3 coding sequence is TGTGCCAGCAGCTTTAGACAGGGCGGCACCGGGGAGCTGTTTTTT.

This clonotype was seen only a few times. The chain joins TRBV12-3 or TRBV12-4 to TRBJ1-5; D may be TRBD1 (5 bases). Trimming removed 5 bases at V and 0 bases at J, with 14 bases between. The CDR3 spans 16 residues. CDR3 sequence (DNA): TGTGCCAGCAGTCCCTCGGGGGGGGTTAGCAATCAGCCCCAGCATTTT. This gives the protein CASSPSGGVSNQPQHF.

The CDR3 loop reads CASSLSSGGGNEQFF. Here the CDR3 DNA reads TGCGCCAGCAGCTTGTCTAGCGGGGGAGGTAATGAGCAGTTCTTC. J is TRBJ2-1 and V is TRBV5-1; 10 bases align to TRBD2. V shed 1 base and J 7 bases; nucleotides not matched to a gene: 5. The CDR3 has 15 residues. Germline values: CDR1 SGHRS, CDR2 YFSETQ.

This sequence joins TRBV9 and TRBJ2-1; 12 bases map to TRBD2. There are 16 residues in the CDR3. Germline V gene lookup returns CDR1 SGDLS and CDR2 YYNGEE. V gave up 4 bases and J gave up 9 bases; unmatched junction bases: 11. This CDR3 reads CASSPLRASGRGEQFF. The CDR3 DNA follows: TGTGCCAGCAGCCCCCTGCGGGCTAGCGGGAGGGGTGAGCAGTTCTTC.

The CDR3 DNA is TGTGCCAGCTCACCCCAGGCGAGCTCCTACAATGAGCAGTTCTTC. Translation gives CASSPQASSYNEQFF. The rearrangement uses TRBV18 and TRBJ2-1; D call uncertain. V gave up 3 bases and J gave up 0 bases, with 9 bases separating them. This CDR3 comprises 15 residues. CDR1 is KGHSH and CDR2 is LQKENI in the germline V gene.

CDR3 residues: CASSLAGGNTGELFF. The CDR3 coding sequence is TGTGCCAGCAGCTTAGCGGGGGGAAACACCGGGGAGCTGTTTTTT. J is TRBJ2-2 and V is TRBV7-3; 8 positions agree with TRBD2. CDR1 SGHTA and CDR2 FQGTGA come from the germline V gene. J was trimmed by 2 bases and V by 2 bases; bases with no gene match: 1. This CDR3 region has 15 residues.